This T cell receptor beta chain was recovered during a study of cytomegalovirus exposure and HLA in healthy donors. CDR3 size: 16 residues. V dropped 3 bases and J dropped 1; count of bases not matched to a gene: 6. Germline V gene lookup returns CDR1 SGHTA and CDR2 FQGTGA. PCR amplification relied on 60 Vbeta primers (plus 13 Jbeta primers). The data were produced by immunoSEQ multiplex PCR, yet TCRdb's version contains in-frame clones alone and is incomplete. Of around 160,000 clones listed, approximately 85% are singletons. V usage is TRBV7-3 and J usage is TRBJ2-5; TRBD2 matches at 9 bases. The TCR was taken from a man aged 18 to 29 in good health and CMV-seropositive. The sample taken for sequencing was PBMCs. The CDR3 loop is CASSFGPSGAQETQYF. DNA of the CDR3: TGTGCCAGCAGCTTCGGTCCTAGCGGGGCCCAAGAGACCCAGTACTTC.